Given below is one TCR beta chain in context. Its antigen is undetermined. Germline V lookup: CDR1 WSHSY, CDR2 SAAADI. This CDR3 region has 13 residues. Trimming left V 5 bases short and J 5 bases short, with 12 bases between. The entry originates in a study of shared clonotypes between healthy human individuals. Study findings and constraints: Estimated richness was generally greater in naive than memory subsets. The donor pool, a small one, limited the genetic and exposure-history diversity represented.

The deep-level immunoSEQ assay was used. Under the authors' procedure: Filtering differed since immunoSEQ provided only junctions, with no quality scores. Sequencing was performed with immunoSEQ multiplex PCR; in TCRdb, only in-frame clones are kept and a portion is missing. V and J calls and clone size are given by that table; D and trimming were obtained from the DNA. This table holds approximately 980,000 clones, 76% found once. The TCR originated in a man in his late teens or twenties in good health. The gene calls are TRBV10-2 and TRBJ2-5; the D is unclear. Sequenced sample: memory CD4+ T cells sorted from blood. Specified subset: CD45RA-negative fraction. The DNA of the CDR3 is TGCGCCAGCAGTCTAGGGAAGGAGGAGACCCAGTACTTC. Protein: CASSLGKEETQYF.